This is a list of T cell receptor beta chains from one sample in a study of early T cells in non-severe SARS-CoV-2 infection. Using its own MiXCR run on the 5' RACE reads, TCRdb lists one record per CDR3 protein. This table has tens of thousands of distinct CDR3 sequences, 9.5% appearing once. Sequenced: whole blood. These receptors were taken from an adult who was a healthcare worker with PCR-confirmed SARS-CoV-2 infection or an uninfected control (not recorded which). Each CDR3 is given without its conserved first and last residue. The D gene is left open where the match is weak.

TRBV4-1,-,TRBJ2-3,ASSQASAGTRTDTQY
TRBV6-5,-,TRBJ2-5,ASSGVPPETQY
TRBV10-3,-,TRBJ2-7,AIMVTGHYEQY
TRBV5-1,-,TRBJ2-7,ASSLGGQDEQY
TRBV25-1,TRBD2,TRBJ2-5,ASSERLAEQQETQY
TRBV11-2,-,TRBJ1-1,ASTNPAETMNTEAF
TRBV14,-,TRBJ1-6,ASSQGMGTYNSPLH
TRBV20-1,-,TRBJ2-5,SAKKRAALQETQY
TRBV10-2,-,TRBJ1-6,ASSERSNNSPLH
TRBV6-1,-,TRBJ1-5,ASSEFWVRQPQH
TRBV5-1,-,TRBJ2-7,ASKQSDYEQY
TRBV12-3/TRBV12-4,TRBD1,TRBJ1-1,ASSSGQGNIAEAF
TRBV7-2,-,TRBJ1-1,ASSPRGTEAF
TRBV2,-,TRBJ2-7,ASSAGSMQY
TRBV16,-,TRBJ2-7,ASSPRDSLIEQY
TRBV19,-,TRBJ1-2,ASSLGRGYT
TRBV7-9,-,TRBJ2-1,ASSHYLDEQF
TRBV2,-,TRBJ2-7,ASSEGDNSPTPY
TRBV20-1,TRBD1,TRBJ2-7,SARRRDRGYEQY
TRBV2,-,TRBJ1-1,ASTTLNREMNTEAF
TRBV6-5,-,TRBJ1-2,ASSGYGSYGYT
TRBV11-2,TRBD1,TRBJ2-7,ASSLEAQGAEQY
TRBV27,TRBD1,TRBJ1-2,ASSLKGQGYGYT
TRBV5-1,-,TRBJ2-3,ASSHTGETDTQY
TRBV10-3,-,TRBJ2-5,AISEGGETQY
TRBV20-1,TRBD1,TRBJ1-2,SAREGQLGYT
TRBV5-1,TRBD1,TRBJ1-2,ASKMTGGNYGYT
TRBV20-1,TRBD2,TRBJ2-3,SARDASGRASTDTQY
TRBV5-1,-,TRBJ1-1,ASRSSPGNTEAF
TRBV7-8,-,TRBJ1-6,ASSPAANNSPLH
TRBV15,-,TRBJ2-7,ATSTKGHSYEQY
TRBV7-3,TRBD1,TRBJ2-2,ASSLTGQGVAGELF
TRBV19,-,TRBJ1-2,ASTRDGSNYGYT
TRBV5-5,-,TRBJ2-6,ASSSAMRTAGANVLT
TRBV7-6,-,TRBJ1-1,ASSLGPGFAEAF
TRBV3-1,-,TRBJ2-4,ASSQARGIQY
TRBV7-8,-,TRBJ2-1,ASSLAYRANEQF
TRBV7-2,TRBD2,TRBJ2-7,ASSLLTSGYEQY
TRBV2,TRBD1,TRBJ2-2,ASSRDRGTGELF
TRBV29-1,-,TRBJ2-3,SVSRGGTDTQY
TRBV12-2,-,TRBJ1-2,ASRLRTGSGYT
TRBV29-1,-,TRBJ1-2,SVERPGSRGYT
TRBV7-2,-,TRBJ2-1,ASSLARWRGSSYNEQF
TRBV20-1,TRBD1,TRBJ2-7,SARWDRVIEQY
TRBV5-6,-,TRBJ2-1,ASSQGNNNEQF
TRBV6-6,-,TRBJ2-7,ASSYSTGYEQY
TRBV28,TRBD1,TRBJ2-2,ASSFPGTGRTRELF
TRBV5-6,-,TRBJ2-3,ASSFGGSSTDTQY
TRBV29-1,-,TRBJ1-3,SVPTGGNTIY